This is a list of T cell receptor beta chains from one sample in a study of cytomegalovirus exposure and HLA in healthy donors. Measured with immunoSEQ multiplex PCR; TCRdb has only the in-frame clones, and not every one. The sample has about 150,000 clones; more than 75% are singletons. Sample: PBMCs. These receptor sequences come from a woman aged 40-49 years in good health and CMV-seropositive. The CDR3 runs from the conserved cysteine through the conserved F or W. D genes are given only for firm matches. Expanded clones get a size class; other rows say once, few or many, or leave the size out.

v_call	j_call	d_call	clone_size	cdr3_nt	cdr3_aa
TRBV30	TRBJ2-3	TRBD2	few	TGTGCCTGGAGAACTAGCGGGAGAAACTGGAGGAGCACAGATACGCAGTATTTT	CAWRTSGRNWRSTDTQYF
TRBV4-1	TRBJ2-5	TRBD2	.	TGCGCCAGCAGCCAAGATCGGGCTAGCGGAGTCAGTCTGGAGACCCAGTACTTC	CASSQDRASGVSLETQYF
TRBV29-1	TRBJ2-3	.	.	TGCAGCGTTGGGAGCGGGCTGTTGGATACGCAGTATTTT	CSVGSGLLDTQYF
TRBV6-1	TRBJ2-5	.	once	TGTGCCAGCAGGCATACCGGAGAGACCCAGTACTTC	CASRHTGETQYF
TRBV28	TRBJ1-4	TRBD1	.	TGTGCCAGCAAGGGGCAGGGGGCGCGTACTAATGAAAAACTGTTTTTT	CASKGQGARTNEKLFF
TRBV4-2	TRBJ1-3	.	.	TGTGCCAGCAGCCAAGAAACTGGTGGAAACACCATATATTTT	CASSQETGGNTIYF
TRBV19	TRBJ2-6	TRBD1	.	TGTGCCAGTAGCGACTGGACAGGCCTTGGGGCCAACGTCCTGACTTTC	CASSDWTGLGANVLTF
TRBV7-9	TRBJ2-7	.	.	TGTGCCAGCAGCTTAGCGCAGTCAGGGGCCGAGCAGTACTTC	CASSLAQSGAEQYF
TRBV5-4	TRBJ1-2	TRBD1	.	TGTGCCAGCAGCCCGCGACAGGGGGCCGACTATGGCTACACCTTC	CASSPRQGADYGYTF
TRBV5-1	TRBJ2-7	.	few	TGCGCCAGCAGCTCTGGACACGTCGTGAACTACGAGCAGTACTTC	CASSSGHVVNYEQYF
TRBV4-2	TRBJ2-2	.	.	TGTGCCAGCAGCCAAGACCCCAGAAACACCGGGGAGCTGTTTTTT	CASSQDPRNTGELFF
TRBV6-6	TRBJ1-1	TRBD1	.	TGTGCCAGCAGGGGGGGACAGAGAAACACTGAAGCTTTCTTT	CASRGGQRNTEAFF
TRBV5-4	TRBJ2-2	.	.	TGTGCCAGCAGCTCAGCGGGCCCGAACACCGGGGAGCTGTTTTTT	CASSSAGPNTGELFF
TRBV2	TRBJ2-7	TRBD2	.	TGTGCCAGCAGATCGACTAGCGGGACTACCTACGAGCAGTACTTC	CASRSTSGTTYEQYF
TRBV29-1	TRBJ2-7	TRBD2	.	TGCAGCGTTGGGGGAGTGGATGGGACTAGCGGGACCGAGCAGTACTTC	CSVGGVDGTSGTEQYF
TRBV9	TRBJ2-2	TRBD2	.	TGTGCCAGCAGCCAGCGGGGAGGCCCCGGGGAGCTGTTTTTT	CASSQRGGPGELFF
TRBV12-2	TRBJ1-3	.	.	TGTGCAAGTCGCTTAGTAAGGGGACAGGGAAACACCATATATTTT	CASRLVRGQGNTIYF
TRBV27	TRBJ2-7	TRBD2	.	TGTGCCAGCAGTTTTTCACTAGCGGGAGGATCCGAGCAGTACTTC	CASSFSLAGGSEQYF
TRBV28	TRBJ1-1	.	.	TGTGCCAGCTGGGGCTACACTGAAGCCTTCTTT	CASWGYTEAFF
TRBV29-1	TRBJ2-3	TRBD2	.	TGCAGCGCACGGGGGGGAGATACGCAGTATTTT	CSARGGDTQYF
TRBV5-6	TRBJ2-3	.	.	TGTGCCAGCAGCTTGCGAGGGCCCGGAGATACGCAGTATTTT	CASSLRGPGDTQYF
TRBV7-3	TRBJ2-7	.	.	TGTGCCAGCAGCAAAATCGATTTATACAGGGAGACCTCCTACGAGCAGTACTTC	CASSKIDLYRETSYEQYF
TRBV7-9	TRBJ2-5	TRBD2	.	TGTGCCAGCAGCCATCGGACTAGCGGGAGAGATGGGGAGACCCAGTACTTC	CASSHRTSGRDGETQYF
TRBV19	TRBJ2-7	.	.	TGTGCCAGTAGTCCGAACACGATCTACGAGCAGTACTTC	CASSPNTIYEQYF
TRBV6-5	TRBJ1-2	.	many	TGTGCCAGCAGTCAGGGAAGCTTCTATGGCTACACCTTC	CASSQGSFYGYTF
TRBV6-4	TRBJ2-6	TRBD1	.	TGTGCCAGCAGTGAAGGGCAGGGGGCACCCTCTGGGGCCAACGTCCTGACTTTC	CASSEGQGAPSGANVLTF
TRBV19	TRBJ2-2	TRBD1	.	TGTGCCACGGAACGGACAGGGAGATTGACCGGGGAGCTGTTTTTT	CATERTGRLTGELFF
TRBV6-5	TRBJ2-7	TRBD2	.	TGTGCCAGCAGTCCCTCCGGGACTAGCGTTAGCGAGCAGTACTTC	CASSPSGTSVSEQYF
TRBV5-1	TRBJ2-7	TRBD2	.	TGCGCCAGCAGCTCGACTAGCGGAGTGTACGAGCAGTACTTC	CASSSTSGVYEQYF
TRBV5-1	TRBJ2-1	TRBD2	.	TGCGCCAGCAGCAGGGGACTAGCGGGGGTCCTCTCCTACAATGAGCAGTTCTTC	CASSRGLAGVLSYNEQFF
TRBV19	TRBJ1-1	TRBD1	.	TGTGCCAGTAACACGGACAGGGGAAACCCCATGAACACTGAAGCTTTCTTT	CASNTDRGNPMNTEAFF
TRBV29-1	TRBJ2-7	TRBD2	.	TGCAGCGTCGATATAGCGGGAGCTGGGGAGCAGTACTTC	CSVDIAGAGEQYF
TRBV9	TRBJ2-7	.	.	TGTGCCAGCAGCGTCGCGGACAGTTGGAGCTCCTACGAGCAGTACTTC	CASSVADSWSSYEQYF
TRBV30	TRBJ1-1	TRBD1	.	TGTGCCTGGAGTGTCTCCCCACAGGGGGTCACTGAAGCTTTCTTT	CAWSVSPQGVTEAFF
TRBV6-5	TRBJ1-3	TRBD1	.	TGTGCCAGCAGTAGAACTTGGGACAGCGGAAACACCATATATTTT	CASSRTWDSGNTIYF
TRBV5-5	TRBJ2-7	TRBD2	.	TGTGCCAGCACCCGGACTAGCGGGAACTCCTACGAGCAGTACTTC	CASTRTSGNSYEQYF
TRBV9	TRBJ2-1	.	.	TGTGCCAGCAGCCCGGACACAGGGAAAATCTACAATGAGCAGTTCTTC	CASSPDTGKIYNEQFF
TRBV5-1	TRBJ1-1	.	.	TGCGCCAGCAGCTTGGATGGCATGAACACTGAAGCTTTCTTT	CASSLDGMNTEAFF
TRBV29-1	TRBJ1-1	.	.	TGCAGCGTTGTAGGCGGCCGCATCGGCGCTTTCTTT	CSVVGGRIGAFF
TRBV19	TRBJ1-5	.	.	TGTGCCAGTAGTATAGACCAGGGTCAGCCCCAGCATTTT	CASSIDQGQPQHF
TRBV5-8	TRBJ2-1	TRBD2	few	TGTGCCAGCAGCTTAGTAGCGGGGTACAATGAGCAGTTCTTC	CASSLVAGYNEQFF
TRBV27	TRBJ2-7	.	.	TGTGCCAGCAGTTTAGGGGGGTTGGGATACGAGCAGTACTTC	CASSLGGLGYEQYF
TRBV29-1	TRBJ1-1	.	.	TGCAGCGTTGCCCCTCTCACCTGGGCTGGAACTGAAGCTTTCTTT	CSVAPLTWAGTEAFF
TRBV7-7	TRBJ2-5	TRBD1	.	TGTGCTAGCAGAGCCGGGACAGGGTCACAAGAGACCCAGTACTTC	CASRAGTGSQETQYF
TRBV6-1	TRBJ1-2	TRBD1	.	TGTGCCAGCAGTGAAGTCCTGGGACAGGGTTCCGATGGCTACACCTTC	CASSEVLGQGSDGYTF
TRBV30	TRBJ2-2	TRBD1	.	TGTGCCTGGGGGACAGGAAAACTCTCGAACACCGGGGAGCTGTTTTTT	CAWGTGKLSNTGELFF
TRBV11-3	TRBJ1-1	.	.	TGTGCCAGCAGCCCCCAGATGAACACTGAAGCTTTCTTT	CASSPQMNTEAFF
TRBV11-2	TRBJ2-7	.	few	TGTGCCAGCAGCCCCCGGGTCGGGAGAGACGAGCAGTACTTC	CASSPRVGRDEQYF
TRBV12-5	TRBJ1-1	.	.	TGTGCTAGTGGTTCCCGACAGGCGAAAGCTTTCTTT	CASGSRQAKAFF
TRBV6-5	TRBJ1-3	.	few	TGTGCCAGCAGTTACCTAACAGCTTCTGGAAACACCATATATTTT	CASSYLTASGNTIYF
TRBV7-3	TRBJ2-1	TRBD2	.	TGTGCCAGCAGCTTAATCGGCGGGAGTGTTTACGATGAGCAGTTCTTC	CASSLIGGSVYDEQFF
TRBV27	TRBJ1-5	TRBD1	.	TGTGCCAGCAAGGGACAGGGGAGCAATCAGCCCCAGCATTTT	CASKGQGSNQPQHF
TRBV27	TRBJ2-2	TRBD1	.	TGTGCCAGCAGTCAGGGGGCAGGACTTCGCACCGGGGAGCTGTTTTTT	CASSQGAGLRTGELFF
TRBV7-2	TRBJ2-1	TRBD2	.	TGTGCCAGCAGCTTAGTGACACTAGCGGGAGATGACAATGAGCAGTTCTTC	CASSLVTLAGDDNEQFF